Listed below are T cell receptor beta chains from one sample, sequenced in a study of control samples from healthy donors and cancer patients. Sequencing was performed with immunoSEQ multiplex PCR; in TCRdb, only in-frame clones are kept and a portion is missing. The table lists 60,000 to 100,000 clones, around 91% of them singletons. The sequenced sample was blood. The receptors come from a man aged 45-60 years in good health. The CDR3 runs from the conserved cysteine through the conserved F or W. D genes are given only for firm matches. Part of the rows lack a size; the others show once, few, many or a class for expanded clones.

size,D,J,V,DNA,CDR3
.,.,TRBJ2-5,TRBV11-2,TGTGCCAGCAGCCAGACCAGGGAGACCCAGTACTTC,CASSQTRETQYF
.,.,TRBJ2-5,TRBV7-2,TGTGCCAGCAGCGCCTCTTTGGCCCAGTACTTC,CASSASLAQYF
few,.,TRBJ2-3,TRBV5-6,TGTGCCAGCAGCCCGGACGGGAGCACAGATACGCAGTATTTT,CASSPDGSTDTQYF
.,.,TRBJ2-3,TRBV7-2,TGTGCCAGCAGCTTAGCGGGGCCCACAGATACGCAGTATTTT,CASSLAGPTDTQYF
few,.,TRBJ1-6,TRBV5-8,TGTGCCAGCAGCTCCGGGGTGGATAATTCACCCCTCCACTTT,CASSSGVDNSPLHF
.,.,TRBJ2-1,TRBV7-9,TGTGCCAGCAGCTTAGTGGCGGGGGCCCCCTACAATGAGCAGTTCTTC,CASSLVAGAPYNEQFF
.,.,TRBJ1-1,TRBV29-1,TGCAGCGTTGAAGATCCGGGGAATATGGAGGGCCAAGCTTTCTTT,CSVEDPGNMEGQAFF
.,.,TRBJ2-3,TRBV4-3,TGCGCCAGCAGCCAAGGCCGGCGGCTCTCTAGCACAGATACGCAGTATTTT,CASSQGRRLSSTDTQYF
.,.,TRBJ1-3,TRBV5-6,TGTGCCAGCAGCTTGGATGGTTCTGGAAACACCATATATTTT,CASSLDGSGNTIYF
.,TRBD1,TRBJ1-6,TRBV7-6,TGTGCCAGCAGCTTAGGGGGGACAGGGGGTAAATCACCCCTCCACTTT,CASSLGGTGGKSPLHF
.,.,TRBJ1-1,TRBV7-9,TGTGCCAGCAGCCTTCGACCTTCAAACACTGAAGCTTTCTTT,CASSLRPSNTEAFF
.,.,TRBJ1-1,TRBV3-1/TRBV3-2,TGTGCCAGCAGCCGTCAGAGTATGGCTTTCTTT,CASSRQSMAFF
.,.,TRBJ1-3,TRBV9,TGTGCCAGCAGCGAGCACCTACAGGGCGCAGGAAACACCATATATTTT,CASSEHLQGAGNTIYF
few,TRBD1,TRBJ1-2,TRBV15,TGTGCCACAGATCAACAGGGGAACTATGGCTACACCTTC,CATDQQGNYGYTF
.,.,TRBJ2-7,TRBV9,TGTGCCAGCAGCGCGTCCTTTGGCGGGTACGAGCAGTACTTC,CASSASFGGYEQYF
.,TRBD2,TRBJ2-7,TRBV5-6,TGTGCCAGCAGCTTTCCAGGACAGACCGGGACTAGCGGGACCTACGAGCAGTACTTC,CASSFPGQTGTSGTYEQYF
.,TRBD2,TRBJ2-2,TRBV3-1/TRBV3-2,TGTGCCAGCAGCCTTCTAGGGACTAGCGGGCGTAAGGCGCACACCGGGGAGCTGTTTTTT,CASSLLGTSGRKAHTGELFF
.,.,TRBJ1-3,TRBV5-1,TGCGCCAGCAGCCGATCCCCCGGACGGTCGGGAAACACCATATATTTT,CASSRSPGRSGNTIYF
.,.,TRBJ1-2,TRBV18,TGTGCCAGCTCACCAGGGACCGACTATGGCTACACCTTC,CASSPGTDYGYTF
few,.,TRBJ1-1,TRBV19,TGTGCCAGTAGTGTACAGGGTTGGGGCACTGAAGCTTTCTTT,CASSVQGWGTEAFF
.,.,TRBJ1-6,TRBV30,TGTGCCTGGAGTGTTCGGAGCTCCTATAATTCACCCCTCCACTTT,CAWSVRSSYNSPLHF
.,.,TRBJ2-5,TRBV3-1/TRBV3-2,TGTGCCAGCAGCCAAGATTCGACCGGTTGGGAGACCCAGTACTTC,CASSQDSTGWETQYF
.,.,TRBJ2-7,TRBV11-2,TGTGCCACCAAGGAGGCCGCGGGCACTTACGAGCAGTACTTC,CATKEAAGTYEQYF
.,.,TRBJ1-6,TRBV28,TGTGCCAGCAGTTTCGGGGACAACTATAATTCACCCCTCCACTTT,CASSFGDNYNSPLHF
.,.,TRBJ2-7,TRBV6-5,TGTGCCAGCGATAGGGACTGGAACGAGCAGTACTTC,CASDRDWNEQYF
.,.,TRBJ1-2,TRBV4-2,TGTGCCAGCAGCCAAGAGCGGGAGTGGGACTATGGCTACACCTTC,CASSQEREWDYGYTF
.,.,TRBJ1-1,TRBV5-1,TGCGCCAGCAGCTTGGGGGCCGCAAACACTGAAGCTTTCTTT,CASSLGAANTEAFF
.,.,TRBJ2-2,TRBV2,TGTGCCAGCGAAGGGACATCGAACACCGGGGAGCTGTTTTTT,CASEGTSNTGELFF
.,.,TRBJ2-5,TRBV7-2,TGTGCCAGCAGTTCCCAAGAGACCCAGTACTTC,CASSSQETQYF
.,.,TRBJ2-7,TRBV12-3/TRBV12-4,TGTGCCAGCAGTTTCGGGCGGGAGCAGTACTTC,CASSFGREQYF
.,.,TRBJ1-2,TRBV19,TGTGCCAGTAGTACCCTAACCCGCCCCGCGGAAGGCTACACCTTC,CASSTLTRPAEGYTF
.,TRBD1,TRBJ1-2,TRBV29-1,TGCAGCGGAACGGGACAGGTCGGGGGAGGCTACACCTTC,CSGTGQVGGGYTF
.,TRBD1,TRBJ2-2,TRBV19,TGTGCCAGTAAGGTCCAGGGGGTCACCGGGGAGCTGTTTTTT,CASKVQGVTGELFF
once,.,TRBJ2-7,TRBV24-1,TGTGCCACCAGTGATCCCCCTTCCCGCGAGCAGTACTTC,CATSDPPSREQYF
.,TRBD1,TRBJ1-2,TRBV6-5,TGTGCCAGCAGGCGACAGGGGGACGGGGCGACCTTC,CASRRQGDGATF
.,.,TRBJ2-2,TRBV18,TGTGCCAGCTCACCACCGGGACAAAACACCGGGGAGCTGTTTTTT,CASSPPGQNTGELFF
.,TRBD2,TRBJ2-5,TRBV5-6,TGTGCCAGCAGCCTAGGACTAGCGGGGCCAGGGACCCAGTACTTC,CASSLGLAGPGTQYF
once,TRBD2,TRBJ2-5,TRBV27,TGTGCCAGCAGTTGGAACCTACCGACCCCGGGGGGAAAAGAGACCCAGTACTTC,CASSWNLPTPGGKETQYF
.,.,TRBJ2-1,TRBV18,TGTGCCAGCTCGCCACAGGGAGTTAGCAACAATGAGCAGTTCTTC,CASSPQGVSNNEQFF
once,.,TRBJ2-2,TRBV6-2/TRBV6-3,TGTGCCAGCAGTCCCCTACTCGGGGAGTCACGCACCGGGGAGCTGTTTTTT,CASSPLLGESRTGELFF
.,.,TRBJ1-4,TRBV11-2,TGTGCCAGCAGGGGGGGGGCAAATGAAAAACTGTTTTTT,CASRGGANEKLFF
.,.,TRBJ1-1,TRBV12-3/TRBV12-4,TGTGCCAGCAGTTTACAAGTTGGGGCGGCTTTCTTT,CASSLQVGAAFF
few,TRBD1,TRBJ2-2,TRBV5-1,TGCGCCAGCAGCCCCTTACAGGGGAGTTCGGCCGGGGAGCTGTTTTTT,CASSPLQGSSAGELFF
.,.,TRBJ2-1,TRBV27,TGTGCCAGCAGTTTATTAGTCGGTAGACACAATGAGCAGTTCTTC,CASSLLVGRHNEQFF
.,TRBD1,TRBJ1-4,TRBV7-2,TGTGCCAGCAGCCTCTCGGACAGGGGCTACACTAATGAAAAACTGTTTTTT,CASSLSDRGYTNEKLFF
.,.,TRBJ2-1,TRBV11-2,TGTGCCAGCAGCTTTCGGGCAGGTGCCTCCTACAATGAGCAGTTCTTC,CASSFRAGASYNEQFF
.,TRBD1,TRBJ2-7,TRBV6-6,TGTGCCAGCAGCCGACAGGGTTACGAGCAGTACTTC,CASSRQGYEQYF